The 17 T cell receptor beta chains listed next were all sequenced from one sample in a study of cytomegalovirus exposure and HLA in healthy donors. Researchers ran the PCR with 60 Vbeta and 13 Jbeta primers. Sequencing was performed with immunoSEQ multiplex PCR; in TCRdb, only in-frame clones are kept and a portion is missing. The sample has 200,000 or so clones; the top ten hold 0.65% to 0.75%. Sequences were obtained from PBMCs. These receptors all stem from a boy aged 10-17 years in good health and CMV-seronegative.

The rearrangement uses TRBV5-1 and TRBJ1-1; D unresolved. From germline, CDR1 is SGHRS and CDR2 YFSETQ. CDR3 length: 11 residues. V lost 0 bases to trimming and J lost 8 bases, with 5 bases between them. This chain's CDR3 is CASSLGGEAFF. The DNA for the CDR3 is TGCGCCAGCAGCTTGGGAGGAGAAGCTTTCTTT.

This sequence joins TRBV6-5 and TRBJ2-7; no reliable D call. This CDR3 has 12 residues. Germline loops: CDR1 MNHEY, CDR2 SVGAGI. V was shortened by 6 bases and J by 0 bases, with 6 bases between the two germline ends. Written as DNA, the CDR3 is TGTGCCAGCAGGGGCAGCTCCTACGAGCAGTACTTC. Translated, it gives CASRGSSYEQYF.

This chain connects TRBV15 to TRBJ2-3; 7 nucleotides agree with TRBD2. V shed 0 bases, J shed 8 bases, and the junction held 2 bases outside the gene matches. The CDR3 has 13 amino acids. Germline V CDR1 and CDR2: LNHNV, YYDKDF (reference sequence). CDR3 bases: TGTGCCACCAGCAGAGAAGGGAGGGGTACGCAGTATTTT. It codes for CATSREGRGTQYF.

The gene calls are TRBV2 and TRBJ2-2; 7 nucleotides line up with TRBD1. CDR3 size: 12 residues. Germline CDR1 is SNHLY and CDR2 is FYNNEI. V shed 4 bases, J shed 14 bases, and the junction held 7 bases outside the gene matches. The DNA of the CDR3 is TGTGCCAGCAGTGCTACCCGGGACAGACTGTTTTTT. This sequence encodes CASSATRDRLFF.

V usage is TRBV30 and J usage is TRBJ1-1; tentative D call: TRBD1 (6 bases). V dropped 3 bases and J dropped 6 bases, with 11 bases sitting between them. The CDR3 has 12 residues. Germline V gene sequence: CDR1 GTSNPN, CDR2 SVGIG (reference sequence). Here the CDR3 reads CAWSQGHAEAFF. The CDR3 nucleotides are TGTGCCTGGAGCCAGGGGCACGCTGAAGCTTTCTTT. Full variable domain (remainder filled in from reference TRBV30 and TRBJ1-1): SQTIHQWPATLVQPVGSPLSLECTVEGTSNPNLYWYRQAAGRGLQLLFYSVGIGQISSEVPQNLSASRPQDRQFILSSKKLLLSDSGFYLCAWSQGHAEAFFGQGTRLTVV.

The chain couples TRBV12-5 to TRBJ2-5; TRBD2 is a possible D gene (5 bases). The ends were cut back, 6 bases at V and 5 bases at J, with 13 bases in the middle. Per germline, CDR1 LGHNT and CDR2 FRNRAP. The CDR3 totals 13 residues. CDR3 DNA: TGTGCTAGTGGCCATACTAGATACGAGACCCAGTACTTC. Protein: CASGHTRYETQYF.

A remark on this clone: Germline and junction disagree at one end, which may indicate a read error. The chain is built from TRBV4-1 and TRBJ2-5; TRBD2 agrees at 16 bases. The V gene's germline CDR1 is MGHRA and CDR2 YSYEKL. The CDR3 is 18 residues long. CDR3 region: CASRQVGLAGGREETQYF. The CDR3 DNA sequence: TGCGCCAGCAGACAAGTGGGACTAGCGGGGGGGCGAGAAGAGACCCAGTACTTC.

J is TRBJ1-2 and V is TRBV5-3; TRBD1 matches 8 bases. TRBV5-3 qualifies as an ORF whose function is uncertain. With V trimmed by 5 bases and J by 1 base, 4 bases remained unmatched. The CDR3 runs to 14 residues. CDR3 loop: CARRGGQVNYGYTF. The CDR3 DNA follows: TGTGCCAGAAGAGGGGGACAGGTTAACTATGGCTACACCTTC.

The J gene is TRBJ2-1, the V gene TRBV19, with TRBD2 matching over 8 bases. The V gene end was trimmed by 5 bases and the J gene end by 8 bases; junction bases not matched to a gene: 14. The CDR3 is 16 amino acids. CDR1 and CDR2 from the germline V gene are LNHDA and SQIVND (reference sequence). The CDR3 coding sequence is TGTGCCAGTAGTCCGAGGCGGGGGGCAGGGGTTGATGAGCAGTTCTTC. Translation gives CASSPRRGAGVDEQFF.

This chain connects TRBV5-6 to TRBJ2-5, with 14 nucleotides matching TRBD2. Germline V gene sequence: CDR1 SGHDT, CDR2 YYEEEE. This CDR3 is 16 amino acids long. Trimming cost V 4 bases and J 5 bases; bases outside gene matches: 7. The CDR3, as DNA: TGTGCCAGCAGCGCGTCGGGACTAGCGGGGGCGGAGACCCAGTACTTC. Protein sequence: CASSASGLAGAETQYF.

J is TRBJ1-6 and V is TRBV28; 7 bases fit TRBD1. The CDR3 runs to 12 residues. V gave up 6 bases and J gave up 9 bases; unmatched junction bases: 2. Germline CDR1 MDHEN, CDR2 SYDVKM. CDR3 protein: CASRAGGSPLHF. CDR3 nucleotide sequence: TGTGCCAGCAGGGCAGGGGGTTCACCCCTCCACTTT.

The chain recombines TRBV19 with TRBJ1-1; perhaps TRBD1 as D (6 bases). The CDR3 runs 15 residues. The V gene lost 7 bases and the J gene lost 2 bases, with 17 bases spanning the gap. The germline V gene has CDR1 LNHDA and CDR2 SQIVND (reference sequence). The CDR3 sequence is CASNLGGTFNTEAFF. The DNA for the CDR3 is TGTGCCAGTAATTTGGGGGGGACATTCAACACTGAAGCTTTCTTT.

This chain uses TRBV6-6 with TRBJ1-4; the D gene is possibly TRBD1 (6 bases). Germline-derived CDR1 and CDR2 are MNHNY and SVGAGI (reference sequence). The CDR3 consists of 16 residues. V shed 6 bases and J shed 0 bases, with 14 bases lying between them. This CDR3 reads CASRDLEGATNEKLFF. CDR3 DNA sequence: TGTGCCAGCAGGGACCTAGAGGGGGCAACTAATGAAAAACTGTTTTTT.

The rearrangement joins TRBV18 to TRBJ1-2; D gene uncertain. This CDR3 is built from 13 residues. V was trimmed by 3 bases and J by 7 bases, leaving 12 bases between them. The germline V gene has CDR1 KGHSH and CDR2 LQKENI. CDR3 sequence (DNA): TGTGCCAGCTCACCGACCGATTCGGGTGGCTACACCTTC. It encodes CASSPTDSGGYTF. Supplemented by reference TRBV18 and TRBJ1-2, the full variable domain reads NAGVMQNPRHLVRRRGQEARLRCSPMKGHSHVYWYRQLPEEGLKFMVYLQKENIIDESGMPKERFSAEFPKEGPSILRIQQVVRGDSAAYFCASSPTDSGGYTFGSGTRLTVV.

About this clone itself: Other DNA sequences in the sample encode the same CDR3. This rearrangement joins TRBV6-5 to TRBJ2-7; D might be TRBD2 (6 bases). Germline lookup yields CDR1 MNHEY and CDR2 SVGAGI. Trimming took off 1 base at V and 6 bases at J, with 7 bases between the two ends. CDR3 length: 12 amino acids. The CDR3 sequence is CASSYLGGEQYF. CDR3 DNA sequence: TGTGCCAGCAGTTACTTGGGGGGCGAGCAGTACTTC.

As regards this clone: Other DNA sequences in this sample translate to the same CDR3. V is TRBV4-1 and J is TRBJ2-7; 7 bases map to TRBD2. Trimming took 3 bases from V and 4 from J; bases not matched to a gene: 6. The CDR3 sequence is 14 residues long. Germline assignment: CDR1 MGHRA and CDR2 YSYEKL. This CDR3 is CASSQSWGLYEQYF. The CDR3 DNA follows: TGCGCCAGCAGCCAGTCGTGGGGACTATACGAGCAGTACTTC.

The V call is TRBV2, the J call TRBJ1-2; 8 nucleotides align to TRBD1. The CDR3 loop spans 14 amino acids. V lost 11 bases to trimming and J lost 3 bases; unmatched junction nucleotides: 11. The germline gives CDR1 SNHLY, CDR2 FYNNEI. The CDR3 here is CAGHRRGRDYGYTF. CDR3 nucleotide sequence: TGTGCCGGCCACCGCAGGGGGCGCGACTATGGCTACACCTTC.